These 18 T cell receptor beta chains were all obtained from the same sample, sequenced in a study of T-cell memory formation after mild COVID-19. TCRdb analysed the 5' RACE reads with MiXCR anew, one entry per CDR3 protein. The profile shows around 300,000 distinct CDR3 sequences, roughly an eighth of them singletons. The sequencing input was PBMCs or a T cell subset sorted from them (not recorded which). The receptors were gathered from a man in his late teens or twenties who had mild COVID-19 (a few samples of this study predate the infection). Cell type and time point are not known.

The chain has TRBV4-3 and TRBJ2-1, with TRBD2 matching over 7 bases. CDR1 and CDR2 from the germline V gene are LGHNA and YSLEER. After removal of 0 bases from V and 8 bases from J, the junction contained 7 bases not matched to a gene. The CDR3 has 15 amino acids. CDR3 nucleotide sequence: TGCGCCAGCAGCCAAGATTGGGAGGGAGGCGATGAGCAGTTCTTC. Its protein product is CASSQDWEGGDEQFF.

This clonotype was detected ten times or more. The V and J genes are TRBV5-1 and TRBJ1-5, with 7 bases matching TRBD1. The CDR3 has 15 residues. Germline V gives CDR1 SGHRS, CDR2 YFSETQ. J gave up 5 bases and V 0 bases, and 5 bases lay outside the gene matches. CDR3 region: CASSLEGDRDQPQHF. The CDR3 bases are TGCGCCAGCAGCTTGGAGGGGGACAGAGATCAGCCCCAGCATTTT.

CDR3 amino acids: CASSRDRPGEQYF. Here the CDR3 DNA reads TGTGCCAGCAGCCGAGACAGACCCGGGGAGCAGTACTTC. The chain employs TRBV5-6 and TRBJ2-7; the D gene is possibly TRBD1 (5 bases). Germline-derived CDR1 and CDR2 are SGHDT and YYEEEE. This CDR3 contains 13 residues. The V end lost 4 bases, the J end lost 7 bases, and 15 bases lay between the germline ends.

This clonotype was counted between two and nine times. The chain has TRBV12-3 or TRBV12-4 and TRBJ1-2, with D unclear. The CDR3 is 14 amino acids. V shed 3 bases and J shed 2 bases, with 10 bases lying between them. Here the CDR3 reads CASSFNPSNYGYTF. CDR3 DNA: TGTGCCAGCAGTTTCAACCCAAGCAACTATGGCTACACCTTC.

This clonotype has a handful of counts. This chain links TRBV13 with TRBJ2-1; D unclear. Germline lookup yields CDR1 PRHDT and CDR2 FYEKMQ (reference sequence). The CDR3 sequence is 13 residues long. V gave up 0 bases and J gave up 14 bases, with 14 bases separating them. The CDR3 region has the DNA TGTGCCAGCAGCTTAGGCGTCGGGCTTGGGAAGTTCTTC. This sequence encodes CASSLGVGLGKFF.

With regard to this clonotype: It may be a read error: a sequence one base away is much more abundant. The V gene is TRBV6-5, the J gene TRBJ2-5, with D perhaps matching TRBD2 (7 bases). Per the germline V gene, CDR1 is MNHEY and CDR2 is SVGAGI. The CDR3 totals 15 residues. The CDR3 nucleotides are TGTGCCAGCAGGCCTCGTCCGGGGGGCGGAGAGACCAAGTACTTC. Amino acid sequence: CASRPRPGGGETKYF.

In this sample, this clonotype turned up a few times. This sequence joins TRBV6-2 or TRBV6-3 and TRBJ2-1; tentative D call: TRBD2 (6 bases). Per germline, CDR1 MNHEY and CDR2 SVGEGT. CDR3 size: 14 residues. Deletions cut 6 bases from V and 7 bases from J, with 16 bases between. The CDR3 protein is CASRGITGENEQFF. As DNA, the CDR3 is TGTGCCAGCAGAGGGATAACGGGGGAAAATGAGCAGTTCTTC.

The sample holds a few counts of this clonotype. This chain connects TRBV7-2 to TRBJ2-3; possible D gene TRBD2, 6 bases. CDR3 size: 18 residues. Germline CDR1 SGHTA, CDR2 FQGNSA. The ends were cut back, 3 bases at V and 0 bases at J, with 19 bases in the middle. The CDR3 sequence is CASSLMWRGDSSTDTQYF. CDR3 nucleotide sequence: TGTGCCAGCAGCTTGATGTGGCGGGGAGATTCTAGCACAGATACGCAGTATTTT.

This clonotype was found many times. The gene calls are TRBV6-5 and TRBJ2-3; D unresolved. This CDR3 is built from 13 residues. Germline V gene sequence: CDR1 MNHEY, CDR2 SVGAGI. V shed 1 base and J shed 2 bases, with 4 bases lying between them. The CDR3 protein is CASSYFSTDTQYF. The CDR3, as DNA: TGTGCCAGCAGTTACTTCTCCACAGATACGCAGTATTTT.

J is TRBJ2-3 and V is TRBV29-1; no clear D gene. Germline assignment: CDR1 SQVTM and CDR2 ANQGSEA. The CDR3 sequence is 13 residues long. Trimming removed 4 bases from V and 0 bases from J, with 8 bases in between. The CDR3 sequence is CSVGGQSTDTQYF. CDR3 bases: TGCAGCGTTGGAGGCCAAAGCACAGATACGCAGTATTTT.

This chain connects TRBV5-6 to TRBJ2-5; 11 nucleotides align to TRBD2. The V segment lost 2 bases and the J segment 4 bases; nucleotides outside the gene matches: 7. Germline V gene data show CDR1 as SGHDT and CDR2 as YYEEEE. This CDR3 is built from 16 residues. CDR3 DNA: TGTGCCAGCAGCTTATTAGCGGGGGGGCCCCTAGAGACCCAGTACTTC. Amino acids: CASSLLAGGPLETQYF.

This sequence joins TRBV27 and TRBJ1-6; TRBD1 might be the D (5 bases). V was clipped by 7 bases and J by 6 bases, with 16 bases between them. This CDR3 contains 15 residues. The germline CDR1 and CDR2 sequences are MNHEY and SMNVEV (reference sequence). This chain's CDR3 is CASTPVGAGNSPLHF. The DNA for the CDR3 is TGTGCCAGCACCCCGGTAGGGGCGGGTAATTCACCCCTCCACTTT.

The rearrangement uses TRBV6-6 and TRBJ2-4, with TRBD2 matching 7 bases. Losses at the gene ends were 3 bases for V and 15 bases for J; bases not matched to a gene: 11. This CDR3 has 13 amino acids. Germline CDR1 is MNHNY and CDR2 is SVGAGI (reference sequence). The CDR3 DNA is TGTGCCAGCAGTTATGGGCTAGCGGCCTTTGGGTACTTC. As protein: CASSYGLAAFGYF.

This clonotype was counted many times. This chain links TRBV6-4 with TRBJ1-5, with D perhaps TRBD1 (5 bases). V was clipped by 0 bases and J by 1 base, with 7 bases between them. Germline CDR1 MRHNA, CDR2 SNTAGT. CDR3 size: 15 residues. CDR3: CASSDSRVSNQPQHF. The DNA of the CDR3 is TGTGCCAGCAGTGACTCCAGGGTGAGCAATCAGCCCCAGCATTTT.

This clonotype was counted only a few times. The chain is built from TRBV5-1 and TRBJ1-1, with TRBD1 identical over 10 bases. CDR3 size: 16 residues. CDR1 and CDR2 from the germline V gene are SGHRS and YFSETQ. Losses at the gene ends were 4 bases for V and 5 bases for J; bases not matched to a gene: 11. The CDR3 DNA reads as TGCGCCAGCAGCAAGGGACAGGGGAGAGGGAAGACTGAAGCTTTCTTT. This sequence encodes CASSKGQGRGKTEAFF.

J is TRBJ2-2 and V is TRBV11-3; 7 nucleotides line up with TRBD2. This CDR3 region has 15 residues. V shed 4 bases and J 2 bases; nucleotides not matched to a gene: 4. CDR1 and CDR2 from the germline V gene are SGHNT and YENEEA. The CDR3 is CASSSAGPNTGELFF. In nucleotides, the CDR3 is TGTGCCAGCAGCTCAGCGGGGCCTAACACCGGGGAGCTGTTTTTT. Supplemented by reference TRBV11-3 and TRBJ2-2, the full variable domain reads EAGVVQSPRYKIIEKKQPVAFWCNPISGHNTLYWYLQNLGQGPELLIRYENEEAVDDSQLPKDRFSAERLKGVDSTLKIQPAELGDSAVYLCASSSAGPNTGELFFGEGSRLTVL.

The CDR3: CASSPTGGAGNTIYF. The CDR3 nucleotides read TGTGCCAGCAGCCCGACAGGGGGCGCGGGAAACACCATATATTTT. V and J are TRBV3-1 and TRBJ1-3; 10 nucleotides agree with TRBD1. CDR3 length equals 15 residues. Germline V gives CDR1 LGHDT, CDR2 YNNKEL (reference sequence). V lost 4 bases and J lost 4; bases outside the gene matches: 4. Together with reference TRBV3-1 and TRBJ1-3, the CDR3 gives the full variable domain: DTAVSQTPKYLVTQMGNDKSIKCEQNLGHDTMYWYKQDSKKFLKIMFSYNNKELIINETVPNRFSPKSPDKAHLNLHINSLELGDSAVYFCASSPTGGAGNTIYFGEGSWLTVV.

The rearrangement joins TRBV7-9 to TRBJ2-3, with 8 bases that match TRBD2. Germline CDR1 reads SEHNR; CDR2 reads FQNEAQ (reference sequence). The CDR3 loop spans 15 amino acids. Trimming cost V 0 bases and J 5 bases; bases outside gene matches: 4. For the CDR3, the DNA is TGTGCCAGCAGCTTAGCAGTGAGCGGGGGAGATACGCAGTATTTT. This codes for CASSLAVSGGDTQYF.